This T cell receptor (beta chain) appears in the sequencing data of a study of T-cell memory formation after mild COVID-19 (dated by TCRdb to the early 2020s). In terms of the full investigation: TCR sequence clusters from the two donors were found to be largely donor specific. Two young, previously healthy adult volunteers made up the cohort, one male and one female. Longitudinal TCRalpha and TCRbeta repertoire sequencing tracked T-cell clones expanding and contracting after mild COVID-19 in two donors.

As regards this clonotype: Its antigen is still unknown. No quality values exist for individual bases; no much larger clone is one base distant.

The paper's findings and limits, for the study overall: Only a couple of mild cases were covered by the study, and larger cohorts that include severe cases with pre-infection samples were considered necessary. The detection of some responding clones in pre-infection memory suggests that pre-existing cross-reactive memory T cells joined the SARS-CoV-2 response. Whether the second-wave clones peaking on day 37 were SARS-CoV-2 specific was not confirmed. Contracting CD4+ clones turned up mainly in the CM and EM memory subsets, whereas EMRA was where CD8+ clones were enriched. From day 15 to 85, contracting clones showed balanced CD4/CD8 phenotypes, whereas a second wave of clones that expanded from day 15 to 37 leaned towards CD4+.

PBMCs were isolated by Ficoll-Paque density gradient centrifugation. CDR1 MGHDK and CDR2 SYGVNS are derived from the germline V gene. Cut back by 4 bases and 10 bases, the V and J ends lie 16 bases apart. Measured from the cysteine to the phenylalanine, the CDR3 is 13 residues long. Of the read, only the CDR3 DNA is kept; its 39 bases are in frame from base 1. The sequencer listed for this sample is Illumina NovaSeq 6000. TCRalpha and TCRbeta cDNA libraries were built by 5'RACE with constant-segment primers, adding sample barcodes and unique molecular identifiers. Trizol reagent was used to extract RNA from every sample. The libraries were amplified in two PCR steps, and the second step added a second sample barcode and Illumina TruSeq adapters. The libraries were sequenced on an Illumina NovaSeq using 2 x 150 bp paired-end reads. Per the source publication's procedure: Reads were demultiplexed and collapsed into UMI-guided consensus sequences with migec v1.2.7. Using mixcr v2.1.11, UMI consensuses were aligned to TRA and TRB V and J templates and then assembled into clonotypes. A clonotype was counted as expanded or contracted only when both edgeR and NoisET called the clonotype significant, with the noise models trained on biological replicates. edgeR calls used a false discovery rate-adjusted p below 0.01 and a log2 fold-change threshold of 1. As an exploratory analysis of dynamics, PCA with hierarchical clustering was applied to max-normalized trajectories of the 1000 most abundant clonotypes. Separately sequenced CD4+ and CD8+ repertoires were used to assign the CD4 or CD8 phenotype of responding clones. TCRdb redid the processing of the public reads, applying fastp at Q25 and MiXCR, and retained in-frame beta chains. Identical CDR3 proteins give one entry, which carries the most common genes and DNA. Here the V and J calls rest on TCRdb's processing, not on the authors' analysis. The sample table shows 400,000 or so distinct CDR3 sequences, and roughly 20% are seen once. 9.5% to 15% of the sample lies in the top ten.

The sequence was collected from an adult woman who had mild COVID-19 (a few samples of this study predate the infection). The sample titles of this study are shuffled in the database, so cell type and time point are left out; the donor was told from shared clones. This chain joins TRBV25-1 to TRBJ1-1; a confident D gene designation cannot be given. Sequencing was done on a sample of PBMCs or a T cell subset sorted from them (not recorded which). The DNA sequence is TGTGCCAGCAGTGCCAGTCTCCCCCAGGTAGCTTTCTTT. This gives the protein CASSASLPQVAFF.